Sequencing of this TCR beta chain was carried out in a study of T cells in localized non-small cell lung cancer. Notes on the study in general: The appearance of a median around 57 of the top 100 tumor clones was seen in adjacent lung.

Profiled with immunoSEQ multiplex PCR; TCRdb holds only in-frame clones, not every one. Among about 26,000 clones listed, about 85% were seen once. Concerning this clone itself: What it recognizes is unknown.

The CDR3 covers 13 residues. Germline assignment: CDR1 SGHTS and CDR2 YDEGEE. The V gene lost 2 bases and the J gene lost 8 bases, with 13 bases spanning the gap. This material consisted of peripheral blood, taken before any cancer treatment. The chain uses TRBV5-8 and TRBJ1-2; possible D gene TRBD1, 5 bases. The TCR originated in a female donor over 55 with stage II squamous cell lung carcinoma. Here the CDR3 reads CASSFRRGEGYTF. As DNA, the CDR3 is TGTGCCAGCAGCTTCAGGAGGGGAGAGGGCTACACCTTC.